These T cell receptor beta chains were read from a single sample in a study of response to subunit inactivated influenza vaccine. Each CDR3 protein gets one entry after TCRdb re-called the RT-PCR reads with MiXCR. The sample has 600,000 to 700,000 distinct CDR3 sequences, around 13% seen once. This material consisted of PBMCs from blood, taken less than 15 days before vaccination. The source is a man in his fifties or sixties who received an inactivated influenza vaccine. Both conserved end residues are part of each CDR3. The D gene is left open where the match is weak. The size entry is marked missing in some rows and otherwise reads once, few, many or a size class.

TRBD2,15,TRBJ2-7,few,TRBV3-1,CASSPRTSGRNEQYF,TGTGCCAGCAGCCCTCGGACTAGCGGGAGGAACGAGCAGTACTTC
TRBD2,14,TRBJ2-7,.,TRBV28,CASHFSGRFYEQYF,TGTGCCAGCCACTTTAGCGGGAGATTCTACGAGCAGTACTTC
TRBD2,16,TRBJ2-1,many,TRBV6-2/TRBV6-3,CASRDAGTSVNNEQFF,TGTGCCAGCAGGGACGCCGGGACTAGCGTTAACAATGAGCAGTTCTTC
TRBD1,14,TRBJ2-7,.,TRBV5-4,CASSNTGGDYEQYF,TGTGCCAGCAGCAACACAGGGGGCGACTACGAGCAGTACTTC
.,16,TRBJ2-1,.,TRBV18,CASSPNGGPIFNEQFF,TGTGCCAGCTCACCAAACGGGGGCCCCATATTCAATGAGCAGTTCTTC
.,15,TRBJ2-7,.,TRBV28,CASSSYGGQAYEQYF,TGTGCCAGCAGTTCCTACGGTGGTCAGGCCTACGAGCAGTACTTC
.,12,TRBJ2-3,.,TRBV20-1,CSARPGWDTQYF,TGCAGTGCTAGACCGGGGTGGGATACGCAGTATTTT
TRBD2,14,TRBJ2-7,.,TRBV3-1,CASSIGAGVYEQYF,TGTGCCAGCAGCATTGGGGCGGGAGTCTACGAGCAGTACTTC
.,15,TRBJ2-1,few,TRBV20-1,CSARDGQGGYNEQFF,TGCAGTGCTAGAGATGGGCAGGGGGGCTACAATGAGCAGTTCTTC
.,15,TRBJ1-3,many,TRBV7-8,CATRSDTYSGNTIYF,TGTGCCACCAGAAGCGACACCTACTCTGGAAACACCATATATTTT
TRBD1,17,TRBJ1-5,few,TRBV4-2,CASSQDIRQGADQPQHF,TGTGCCAGCAGCCAAGATATCCGACAGGGGGCAGATCAGCCCCAGCATTTT
TRBD1,14,TRBJ2-1,.,TRBV25-1,CASSGQGERDEQFF,TGTGCCAGCAGCGGACAGGGGGAGCGGGATGAGCAGTTCTTC
TRBD2,15,TRBJ2-7,.,TRBV10-3,CAISDSGTSGAEQYF,TGTGCCATCAGTGACTCCGGGACTAGCGGAGCCGAGCAGTACTTC
TRBD1,14,TRBJ2-5,few,TRBV28,CASSPWTGQETQYF,TGTGCCAGCAGTCCTTGGACAGGCCAAGAGACCCAGTACTTC
TRBD1,14,TRBJ2-1,.,TRBV24-1,CATSRQGPYNEQFF,TGTGCCACCAGTCGACAGGGACCTTACAATGAGCAGTTCTTC
.,14,TRBJ1-3,.,TRBV10-2,CASSGPGPGNTIYF,TGCGCCAGCAGTGGACCGGGGCCCGGAAACACCATATATTTT
.,17,TRBJ2-2,few,TRBV3-1,CASSRPTMSATTGELFF,TGTGCCAGCAGCCGCCCTACTATGTCAGCGACTACCGGGGAGCTGTTTTTT
.,14,TRBJ2-5,few,TRBV18,CASSAFIAEETQYF,TGTGCCAGCTCAGCATTTATAGCGGAAGAGACCCAGTACTTC
TRBD2,15,TRBJ2-2,few,TRBV4-2,CASSPILAGVGELFF,TGTGCCAGCAGCCCCATACTAGCGGGAGTCGGGGAGCTGTTTTTT
.,14,TRBJ1-2,few,TRBV10-3,CAISEGVPNYGYTF,TGTGCCATCAGTGAGGGAGTCCCTAACTATGGCTACACCTTC
.,16,TRBJ2-2,few,TRBV7-3,CASSLTSPAGSGELFF,TGTGCCAGCAGCTTAACCTCCCCGGCGGGGTCCGGGGAGCTGTTTTTT
.,13,TRBJ2-7,few,TRBV12-3/TRBV12-4,CASTKGLSGEQYF,TGTGCCAGCACCAAGGGACTTTCGGGGGAGCAGTACTTC
.,15,TRBJ2-2,.,TRBV4-1,CASSQPGRGTGELFF,TGCGCCAGCAGCCAACCGGGACGTGGGACCGGGGAGCTGTTTTTT
TRBD1,15,TRBJ2-1,few,TRBV12-3/TRBV12-4,CASSLRRGFYNEQFF,TGTGCCAGCAGTTTACGCAGGGGGTTTTACAATGAGCAGTTCTTC